This TCR beta chain stems from a study of blood T cell repertoires in COVID-19. During active infection, Seattle patients enrolled and were then monitored through disease. Original methodology: Cell counts per sample came from amplifying reference gene primers. Data came from immunoSEQ multiplex PCR; TCRdb stores just in-frame clones and leaves some out. V and J calls and clone size follow that table, whereas D and trimming were derived from the DNA. The repertoire consists of more than 300,000 clones, with 88% occurring once and the leading ten covering 1.5% to 2%. The CDR3 has 15 amino acids. Trimming took 5 bases from V and 10 from J; bases not matched to a gene: 13. Germline loops: CDR1 SGHNT, CDR2 YENEEA. This clone was seen just once.

Sequencing was done on a sample of peripheral blood. The clonotype comes from a woman in her twenties or thirties with COVID-19, enrolled during active disease. The chain combines TRBV11-3 with TRBJ1-4, with 7 positions matching TRBD1. CDR3 residues: CASSRRLEGAGKLFF. The CDR3 nucleotides read TGTGCCAGCAGCCGACGGTTAGAGGGGGCAGGAAAACTGTTTTTT.